The next 10 T cell receptor beta chains were all read from a single sample in a study of T cell changes during pregnancy in multiple sclerosis. The protocol was immunoSEQ multiplex PCR, while the TCRdb copy is restricted to in-frame clones and leaves out a portion. The profile shows approximately 17,000 clones, approximately 85% of them singletons. The specimen was CD8+ T cells from peripheral blood mononuclear cells, collected in the second trimester of pregnancy. All receptors derive from a female donor in good health, enrolled as a control in a pregnancy study.

The chain carries TRBV19 and TRBJ1-5; 7 bases map to TRBD1. The V gene's germline CDR1 is LNHDA and CDR2 SQIVND (reference sequence). Unmatched junction bases numbered 9, after V lost 0 bases and J lost 1 base. This CDR3 contains 18 residues. This CDR3 reads CASSIDLGGQDSNQPQHF. CDR3 nucleotide sequence: TGTGCCAGTAGTATAGATCTAGGCGGACAGGACAGCAATCAGCCCCAGCATTTT.

The chain links TRBV7-6 to TRBJ2-3, with 9 bases lining up with TRBD2. Germline trimming cut 5 bases from V and 1 base from J; bases unmatched to any gene: 4. This CDR3 contains 15 residues. Per germline, CDR1 SGHVS and CDR2 FNYEAQ. The CDR3 DNA reads TGTGCCAGCAGCCCGAGGACTAGCGGCACAGATACGCAGTATTTT. Protein sequence: CASSPRTSGTDTQYF.

By proportion, this clone is medium-sized. The V call is TRBV19, the J call TRBJ2-3; no reliable D call. CDR1 LNHDA and CDR2 SQIVND come from the germline V gene (reference sequence). The V end was cut by 4 bases, the J end by 4 bases, with 12 bases between. There are 14 residues in the CDR3. CDR3 DNA sequence: TGTGCCAGTAGTAATAGTTTAGAGGCAGATACGCAGTATTTT. It specifies CASSNSLEADTQYF.

The DNA for the CDR3 is TGTGCCACCACAGGGGACACCGGGGAGCTGTTTTTT. Its translation is CATTGDTGELFF. This chain uses TRBV27 with TRBJ2-2; TRBD1 matches at 7 bases. The CDR3 is 12 residues long. Germline V lookup: CDR1 MNHEY, CDR2 SMNVEV (reference sequence). V lost 10 bases to trimming and J lost 3 bases; unmatched junction nucleotides: 2.

The chain combines TRBV29-1 with TRBJ2-1; 8 bases are shared with TRBD1. This CDR3 is built from 14 residues. Germline values: CDR1 SQVTM, CDR2 ANQGSEA. The J segment lost 3 bases and the V segment lost 5 bases, leaving 6 bases of the junction unmatched. This chain's CDR3 is CSVQQGADYNEQFF. CDR3 bases: TGCAGCGTTCAGCAGGGGGCCGACTACAATGAGCAGTTCTTC.

The rearrangement links TRBV11-1 to TRBJ2-2; D unclear. The germline CDR1 and CDR2 sequences are SGHAT and FQDESV (reference sequence). V was shortened by 7 bases and J by 2 bases, with 17 bases between the two germline ends. The CDR3 runs to 16 residues. The DNA for the CDR3 is TGTGCCAGCACCCACGAGTCCCTCCTTAACACCGGGGAGCTGTTTTTT. This gives the protein CASTHESLLNTGELFF.

V and J are TRBV18 and TRBJ2-7, with D hard to call. Germline V lookup: CDR1 KGHSH, CDR2 LQKENI. The V gene lost 3 bases and the J gene lost 3 bases, with 6 bases spanning the gap. CDR3 length: 12 amino acids. The CDR3 DNA is TGTGCCAGCTCACCCGGCGGCTACGAGCAGTACTTC. This gives the protein CASSPGGYEQYF. The variable domain in full, with the rest retrieved from reference TRBV18 and TRBJ2-7, is NAGVMQNPRHLVRRRGQEARLRCSPMKGHSHVYWYRQLPEEGLKFMVYLQKENIIDESGMPKERFSAEFPKEGPSILRIQQVVRGDSAAYFCASSPGGYEQYFGPGTRLTVT.

The chain combines TRBV30 with TRBJ1-3, with a tentative D call TRBD1 (5 bases). Germline lookup yields CDR1 GTSNPN and CDR2 SVGIG (reference sequence). Trimming removed 8 bases from V and 0 bases from J, with 14 bases in between. This CDR3 has 14 amino acids. The CDR3: CATGRGVSGNTIYF. The CDR3 DNA reads as TGTGCCACCGGCCGGGGGGTCTCTGGAAACACCATATATTTT.

V is TRBV7-2 and J is TRBJ1-2, with 8 bases identical to TRBD1. Germline V gene data show CDR1 as SGHTA and CDR2 as FQGNSA. There are 14 residues in the CDR3. Trimming cost V 3 bases and J 3 bases; bases outside gene matches: 3. The CDR3 here is CASSFGQGDYGYTF. The CDR3 coding sequence is TGTGCCAGCAGCTTTGGACAGGGAGACTATGGCTACACCTTC.

The chain links TRBV6-5 to TRBJ2-7, with D possibly being TRBD1 (6 bases). Deletions cut 2 bases from V and 3 bases from J, with 8 bases between. The germline V gene encodes CDR1 MNHEY and CDR2 SVGAGI. CDR3 length equals 13 residues. CDR3 amino acids: CASSYGQIYEQYF. In nucleotides, the CDR3 is TGTGCCAGCAGTTACGGACAGATCTACGAGCAGTACTTC.